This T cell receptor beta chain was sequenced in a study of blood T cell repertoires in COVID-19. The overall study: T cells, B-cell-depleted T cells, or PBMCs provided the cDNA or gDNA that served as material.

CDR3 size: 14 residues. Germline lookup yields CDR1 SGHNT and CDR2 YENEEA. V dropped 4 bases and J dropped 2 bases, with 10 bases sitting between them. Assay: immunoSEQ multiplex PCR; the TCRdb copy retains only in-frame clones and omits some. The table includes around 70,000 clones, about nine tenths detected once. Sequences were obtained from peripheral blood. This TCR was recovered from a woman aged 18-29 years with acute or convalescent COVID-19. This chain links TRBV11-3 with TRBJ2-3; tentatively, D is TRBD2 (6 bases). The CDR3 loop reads CASSSGGNTDTQYF. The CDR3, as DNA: TGTGCCAGCAGCTCAGGCGGGAACACAGATACGCAGTATTTT.